Below, 23 T cell receptor beta chains from the same sample are listed, as sequenced in a study of T cells in Graves' hyperthyroidism and ophthalmopathy. RNA transcripts yielded amplified TCR beta CDR3 regions. The HTBI set primed first-round TCR CDR3 RT-PCR. MiXCR was run by TCRdb on the multiplex PCR reads, yielding one entry per CDR3 protein. The table records about 400,000 distinct CDR3 sequences, roughly 14% of them present only once. Sequenced sample: blood. Every receptor here comes from a woman aged 30 to 39 with Graves' ophthalmopathy.

This clonotype was detected many times. The V gene is TRBV30, the J gene TRBJ2-5; perhaps TRBD1 as D (6 bases). Germline lookup yields CDR1 GTSNPN and CDR2 SVGIG (reference sequence). The CDR3 length is 14 residues. Deletions cut 1 base from V and 2 bases from J, with 11 bases between. The CDR3 bases are TGTGCCTGGAGTGGAGGGGGATTTCAAGAGACCCAGTACTTC. Amino acids: CAWSGGGFQETQYF.

This clonotype was recorded at least ten times. The gene calls are TRBV28 and TRBJ2-3, with TRBD2 matching over 11 bases. V shed 2 bases, J shed 14 bases, and the junction held 9 bases outside the gene matches. This CDR3 contains 14 residues. Germline V gives CDR1 MDHEN, CDR2 SYDVKM. CDR3: CASSLVRDLAGGYF. In DNA form, the CDR3 reads TGTGCCAGCAGTTTAGTCCGGGACCTAGCGGGGGGGTATTTT.

This clonotype was counted only a few times. The V gene is TRBV3-1, the J gene TRBJ1-4, with D maybe TRBD1 (5 bases). The CDR3 is 12 residues long. Trimming removed 6 bases at V and 10 bases at J, with 12 bases between. CDR1 is LGHDT, CDR2 YNNKEL, per germline (reference sequence). This CDR3 reads CASRLSGGKLFF. CDR3 DNA: TGTGCCAGCAGGCTAAGTGGGGGAAAACTGTTTTTT.

This clonotype occurred a few times. The chain combines TRBV27 with TRBJ1-2, with D possibly matching TRBD1 (6 bases). The CDR3 sequence is 14 residues long. Germline V lookup: CDR1 MNHEY, CDR2 SMNVEV (reference sequence). Deletions cut 4 bases from V and 3 bases from J, with 12 bases between. For the CDR3, the DNA is TGTGCCAGCAGTTCTGGTGGACAGTACTATGGCTACACCTTC. Translating it yields CASSSGGQYYGYTF.

J is TRBJ2-5 and V is TRBV19, with 8 bases lining up with TRBD2. V shed 5 bases and J 7 bases; nucleotides not matched to a gene: 9. The CDR3 sequence is 14 residues long. CDR1 and CDR2 (germline): LNHDA, SQIVND (reference sequence). The CDR3 loop is CASSSTGTRRTQYF. In DNA form, the CDR3 reads TGTGCCAGTAGTTCGACCGGGACTAGGAGGACCCAGTACTTC.

For this clonotype: This may be a read error: a much more frequent sequence differs by one nucleotide. As DNA, the CDR3 is TGTGCCGGACGCGTGGGGGACAGCTATGGCTACAGCTTC. Protein product: CAGRVGDSYGYSF. The chain recombines TRBV28 with TRBJ1-2, with 7 bases that match TRBD1. Per the germline V gene, CDR1 is MDHEN and CDR2 is SYDVKM. The CDR3 runs to 13 residues.

The chain carries TRBV6-1 and TRBJ2-2; a weak D match, TRBD1 (6 bases). Trimming shortened V by 6 bases and J by 0 bases, and 17 bases separated the two germline ends. CDR1 and CDR2 (germline): MNHNS, SASEGT. The CDR3 runs 17 residues. CDR3 DNA sequence: TGTGCCAGCAGAATACTTATCGGGACAACGAACACCGGGGAGCTGTTTTTT. It specifies CASRILIGTTNTGELFF.

This clonotype was counted only a few times. The chain carries TRBV20-1 and TRBJ1-5; D gene unclear. Per the germline V gene, CDR1 is DFQATT and CDR2 is SNEGSKA (reference sequence). The length of the CDR3 is 14 residues. The germline V and J ends were trimmed by 0 bases and 5 bases, with 11 bases remaining between them. The CDR3 reads CSAREAGGDQPQHF. The CDR3 bases are TGCAGTGCTAGAGAAGCGGGCGGAGATCAGCCCCAGCATTTT.

Many counts were recorded for this clonotype. The chain combines TRBV27 with TRBJ2-1; D possibly corresponds to TRBD1 (6 bases). CDR3 length: 16 residues. V was pared by 2 bases and J by 8 bases, with 19 bases between. CDR1 MNHEY and CDR2 SMNVEV come from the germline V gene (reference sequence). The CDR3 bases are TGTGCCAGCAGTTTAATCGGCAGGGGTACCCTGGATGAGCAGTTCTTC. Amino acids: CASSLIGRGTLDEQFF.

This clonotype was picked up many times. This rearrangement joins TRBV7-2 to TRBJ1-5, with D unclear. The ends were cut back, 0 bases at V and 2 bases at J, with 11 bases in the middle. This CDR3 region has 16 residues. The germline V gene encodes CDR1 SGHTA and CDR2 FQGNSA. The CDR3 DNA is TGTGCCAGCAGCTTAGCGCGGCCAACGGGCAATCAGCCCCAGCATTTT. Residues: CASSLARPTGNQPQHF.

The chain uses TRBV24-1 and TRBJ2-7; D is perhaps TRBD1 (5 bases). V was trimmed by 2 bases and J by 5 bases, leaving 15 bases between them. The CDR3 runs 15 residues. Germline values: CDR1 KGHDR, CDR2 SFDVKD. CDR3 protein: CATSDSSQGRNEQYF. The CDR3 DNA is TGTGCCACCAGTGATTCGTCCCAGGGTAGAAACGAGCAGTACTTC.

This chain links TRBV20-1 with TRBJ2-3; the D gene is possibly TRBD2 (6 bases). The CDR3 loop spans 13 amino acids. Looked up from germline, CDR1 is DFQATT and CDR2 is SNEGSKA (reference sequence). The CDR3 is CGVRAGSTDTQYF. DNA of the CDR3: TGCGGCGTTCGAGCGGGTAGCACAGATACGCAGTATTTT.

This clonotype was detected ten times or more. CDR3 residues: CSASRVDTQYF. CDR3 coding DNA: TGCAGTGCTTCCCGCGTCGATACGCAGTATTTT. The chain links TRBV20-1 to TRBJ2-3; D remains ambiguous. The CDR3 runs 11 residues. V lost 5 bases to trimming and J lost 6 bases, with 9 bases between them. The V gene's germline CDR1 is DFQATT and CDR2 SNEGSKA (reference sequence).

The J gene is TRBJ2-1, the V gene TRBV27; TRBD2 matches 7 bases. The CDR3 contains 15 residues. J lost 0 bases, V lost 6 bases, and 5 bases had no gene match. Germline loops: CDR1 MNHEY, CDR2 SMNVEV (reference sequence). The CDR3 DNA is TGTGCCAGCAGGCGGGGGTCGGGCTCCTACAATGAGCAGTTCTTC. It yields the protein CASRRGSGSYNEQFF.

The chain uses TRBV3-1 and TRBJ1-1; 9 nucleotides align to TRBD1. With V trimmed by 0 bases and J by 3 bases, 8 bases remained unmatched. In germline, CDR1 is LGHDT, CDR2 YNNKEL (reference sequence). This CDR3 contains 17 residues. The CDR3, as DNA: TGTGCCAGCAGCCAAGATCAAACAGGGGGCTGGGACACTGAAGCTTTCTTT. This sequence encodes CASSQDQTGGWDTEAFF.

This clonotype was counted ten times or more. The chain combines TRBV11-2 with TRBJ2-3; a weak D match, TRBD2 (6 bases). V was cut by 6 bases and J by 2 bases, with 18 bases left in between. The CDR3 length is 16 residues. Germline loops: CDR1 SGHAT, CDR2 FQNNGV. The CDR3 bases are TGTGCCAGCAGTATCGGGCGGGGTCTAAACACAGATACGCAGTATTTT. Translation gives CASSIGRGLNTDTQYF.

This clonotype came up many times. J is TRBJ2-1 and V is TRBV7-8; TRBD2 might be the D (5 bases). Trimming pared 6 bases from V and 8 bases from J, leaving 17 bases between. The germline CDR1 and CDR2 sequences are SGHVS and FQNEAQ. There are 14 residues in the CDR3. The CDR3 is CASSLIAGIDEQFF. Written as DNA, the CDR3 is TGTGCCAGCAGTCTGATTGCGGGTATCGATGAGCAGTTCTTC.

This clonotype was seen at least ten times. The rearrangement uses TRBV30 and TRBJ1-4; 12 bases are shared with TRBD1. The ends lost 5 bases at V and 5 bases at J; junction bases unmatched: 12. Germline loops: CDR1 GTSNPN, CDR2 SVGIG (reference sequence). This CDR3 comprises 17 residues. CDR3: CAWAPGQGALLNEKLFF. CDR3 coding DNA: TGTGCCTGGGCCCCGGGACAGGGGGCTTTACTAAATGAAAAACTGTTTTTT.

This clonotype was detected many times. The chain joins TRBV5-1 to TRBJ2-5, with D uncertain. V gave up 4 bases and J gave up 12 bases, with 10 bases separating them. This CDR3 region has 10 residues. CDR1 and CDR2 from the germline V gene are SGHRS and YFSETQ. This CDR3 is CASSASSKYF. In DNA, the CDR3 is TGCGCCAGCAGCGCGTCTAGTAAGTACTTC.

This clonotype appeared many times. This rearrangement joins TRBV7-6 to TRBJ2-5, with 10 bases fitting TRBD2. Trimming at V came to 1 base and at J to 2 bases, leaving 4 bases not matched to a gene. This CDR3 contains 16 residues. CDR1 SGHVS and CDR2 FNYEAQ come from the germline V gene. The CDR3: CASSLVGSGGQETQYF. In DNA, the CDR3 is TGTGCCAGCAGCTTAGTGGGTAGCGGGGGGCAAGAGACCCAGTACTTC.

In this sample, this clonotype turned up many times. The J gene is TRBJ2-1, the V gene TRBV11-2; D not certain. The V gene lost 0 bases and the J gene lost 2 bases, with 17 bases spanning the gap. CDR3 size: 18 residues. Germline lookup yields CDR1 SGHAT and CDR2 FQNNGV. The CDR3 loop is CASSLDELWALAYNEQFF. The CDR3 region has the DNA TGTGCCAGCAGCTTAGATGAACTTTGGGCTTTGGCCTACAATGAGCAGTTCTTC.

This clonotype occurred many times. This sequence joins TRBV20-1 and TRBJ2-4; the D gene is possibly TRBD2 (5 bases). Per the germline V gene, CDR1 is DFQATT and CDR2 is SNEGSKA (reference sequence). The germline V and J ends were trimmed by 5 bases and 0 bases, with 11 bases remaining between them. The CDR3 consists of 14 residues. In DNA form, the CDR3 reads TGCAGTGCTCTCAGGACTGGAGCCAAAAACATTCAGTACTTC. Residues: CSALRTGAKNIQYF.

There are many counts of this clonotype. The V gene is TRBV12-3 or TRBV12-4, the J gene TRBJ2-5; D possibly uses TRBD1 or TRBD2 (7 bases each). The ends were cut back, 7 bases at V and 0 bases at J, with 12 bases in the middle. The CDR3 loop spans 14 amino acids. CDR3 in DNA: TGTGCCAGCAAGCGGGACAGATACCAAGAGACCCAGTACTTC. Protein sequence: CASKRDRYQETQYF.